The T cell receptor beta chain under discussion was sequenced for a study of quantifying T cell responses using KT2 cells. Overall study: Reverse transcription used primers in the TCR alpha and beta constant regions.

An oligo carrying a UMI was ligated to the cDNA 3' end. An equimolar mix of RC1.1 and RC1.2 primed the beta chain across TRBC1 and TRBC2. Each CDR3 protein is one row after TCRdb ran MiXCR on the UMI-ligation and nested PCR reads. The sample holds about 30,000 distinct CDR3 sequences, less than 7.5% seen once. This clonotype was recorded a few times. V was clipped by 0 bases and J by 10 bases; unmatched bases: 17. Germline lookup yields CDR1 LGHNT and CDR2 FRNRAP. This CDR3 is built from 18 residues. This sequence was found in a human donor. J is TRBJ2-1 and V is TRBV12-5; 8 bases fit TRBD2. Input material: PBMCs spiked with cells of the T cell clone KT2. The CDR3: CASGLVLRSGRTGDEQFF. The DNA for the CDR3 is TGTGCTAGTGGTTTGGTACTGAGAAGCGGGAGAACGGGGGACGAGCAGTTCTTC.